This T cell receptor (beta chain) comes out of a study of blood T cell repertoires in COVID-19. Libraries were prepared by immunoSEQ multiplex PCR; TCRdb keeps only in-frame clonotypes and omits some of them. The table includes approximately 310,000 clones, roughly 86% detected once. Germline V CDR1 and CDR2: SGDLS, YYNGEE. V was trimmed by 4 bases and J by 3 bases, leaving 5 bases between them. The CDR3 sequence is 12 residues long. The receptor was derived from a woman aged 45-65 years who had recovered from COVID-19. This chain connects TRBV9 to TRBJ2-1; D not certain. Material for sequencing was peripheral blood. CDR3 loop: CASSHSYNEQFF. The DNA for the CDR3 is TGTGCCAGCAGCCACAGCTACAATGAGCAGTTCTTC. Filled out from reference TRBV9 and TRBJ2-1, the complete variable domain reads DSGVTQTPKHLITATGQRVTLRCSPRSGDLSVYWYQQSLDQGLQFLIQYYNGEERAKGNILERFSAQQFPDLHSELNLSSLELGDSALYFCASSHSYNEQFFGPGTRLTVL.